The sequence of this TCR beta chain was determined in a study of PD-L1 blockade in urothelial cancer. Overall study context: Patients went on atezolizumab in the mid-2010s, receiving 1,200 mg intravenously every 3 weeks.

Sequencing was performed with immunoSEQ multiplex PCR; in TCRdb, only in-frame clones are kept and a portion is missing. Found here are some 71,000 clones, around 88% of them singletons; the top ten hold under 15%. Time point meaning: pretreatment peripheral blood. The CDR3 loop spans 16 amino acids. Germline V gene sequence: CDR1 LNHDA, CDR2 SQIVND (reference sequence). The V and J ends lost 1 base and 5 bases, in that order; junction bases with no gene match: 8. This sequence joins TRBV19 and TRBJ2-5; the match to TRBD2 covers 9 bases. This clonotype was obtained from a man aged 60 to 75 with urothelial cancer. The starting material was PBMCs, obtained around atezolizumab (anti-PD-L1) treatment. The CDR3 DNA reads TGTGCCAGTAGTATAGGGCCCGCGGGGGGGCGTGAGACCCAGTACTTC. Protein product: CASSIGPAGGRETQYF.